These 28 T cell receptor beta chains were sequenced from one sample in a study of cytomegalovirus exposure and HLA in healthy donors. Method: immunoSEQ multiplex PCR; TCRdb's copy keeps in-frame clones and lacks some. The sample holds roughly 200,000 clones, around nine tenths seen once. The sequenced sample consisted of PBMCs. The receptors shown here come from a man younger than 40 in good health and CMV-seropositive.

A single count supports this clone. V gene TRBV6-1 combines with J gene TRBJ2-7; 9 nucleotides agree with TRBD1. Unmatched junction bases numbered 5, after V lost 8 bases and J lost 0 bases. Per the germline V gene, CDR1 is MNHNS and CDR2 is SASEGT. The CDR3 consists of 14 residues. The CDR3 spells CASGDRVPSYEQYF. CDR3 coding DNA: TGTGCCAGCGGGGACAGGGTCCCCTCCTACGAGCAGTACTTC.

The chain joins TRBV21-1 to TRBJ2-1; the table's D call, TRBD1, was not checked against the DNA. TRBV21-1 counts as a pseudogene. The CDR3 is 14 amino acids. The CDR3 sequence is CASLPGQGFNEQFF. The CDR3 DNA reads TGTGCCAGTCTTCCGGGACAGGGGTTCAATGAGCAGTTCTTC.

CDR3: CASSSASGGLTDTQYF. The CDR3, as DNA: TGTGCCAGCAGCTCGGCCTCGGGAGGACTTACAGATACGCAGTATTTT. The rearrangement uses TRBV5-4 and TRBJ2-3; 7 nucleotides match TRBD2. This CDR3 is built from 16 residues. Germline values: CDR1 SGHNT, CDR2 YYREEE (reference sequence). Trimming took 3 bases from V and 3 from J; bases not matched to a gene: 10.

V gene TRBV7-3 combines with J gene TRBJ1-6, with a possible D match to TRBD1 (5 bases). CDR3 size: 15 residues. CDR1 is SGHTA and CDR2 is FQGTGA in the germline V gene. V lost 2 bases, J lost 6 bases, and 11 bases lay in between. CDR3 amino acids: CASSLQGAGNSPLHF. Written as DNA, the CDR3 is TGTGCCAGCAGCTTACAAGGGGCAGGTAATTCACCCCTCCACTTT.

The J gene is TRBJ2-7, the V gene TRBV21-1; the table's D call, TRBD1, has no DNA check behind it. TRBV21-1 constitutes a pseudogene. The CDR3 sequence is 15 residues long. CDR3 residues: CASSKVRQFSYEQYF. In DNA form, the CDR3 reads TGTGCCAGCAGCAAAGTGCGACAGTTTTCCTACGAGCAGTACTTC.

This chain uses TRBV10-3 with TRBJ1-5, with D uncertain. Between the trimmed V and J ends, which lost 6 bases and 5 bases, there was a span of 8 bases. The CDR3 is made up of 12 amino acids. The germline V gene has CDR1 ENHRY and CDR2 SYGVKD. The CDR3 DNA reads TGTGCCATCAGAACAGACCATCAGCCCCAGCATTTT. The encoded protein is CAIRTDHQPQHF.

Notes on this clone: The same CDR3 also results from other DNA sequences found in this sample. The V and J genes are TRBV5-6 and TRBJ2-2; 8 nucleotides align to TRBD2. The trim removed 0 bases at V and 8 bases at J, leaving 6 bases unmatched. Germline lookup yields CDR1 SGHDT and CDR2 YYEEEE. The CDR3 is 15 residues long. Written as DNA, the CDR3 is TGTGCCAGCAGCTTGGGGTTAGCGGGATCTGGGGAGCTGTTTTTT. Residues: CASSLGLAGSGELFF.

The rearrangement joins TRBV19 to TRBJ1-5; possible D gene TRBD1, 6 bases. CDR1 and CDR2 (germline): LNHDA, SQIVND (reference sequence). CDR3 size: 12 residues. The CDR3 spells CAVTGPNQPQHF. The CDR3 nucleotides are TGTGCGGTGACAGGCCCCAATCAGCCCCAGCATTTT.

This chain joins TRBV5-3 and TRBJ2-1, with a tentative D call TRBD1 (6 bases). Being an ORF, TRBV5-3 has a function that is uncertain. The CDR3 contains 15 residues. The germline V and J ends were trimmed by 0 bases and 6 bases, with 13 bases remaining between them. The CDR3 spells CARSLVGDKANEQFF. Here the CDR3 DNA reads TGTGCCAGAAGCTTGGTTGGGGACAAAGCCAATGAGCAGTTCTTC.

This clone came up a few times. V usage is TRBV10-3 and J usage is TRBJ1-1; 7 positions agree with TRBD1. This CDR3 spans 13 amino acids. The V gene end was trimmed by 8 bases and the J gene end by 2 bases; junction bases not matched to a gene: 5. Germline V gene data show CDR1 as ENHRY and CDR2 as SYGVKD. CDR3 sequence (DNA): TGTGCCATCGGTGGGACAGACAACACTGAAGCTTTCTTT. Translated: CAIGGTDNTEAFF.

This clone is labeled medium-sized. As DNA, the CDR3 is TGTGCCAGCAGTGAGTCCCTCCATGCTCAGTTGGATGAGCAGTTCTTC. Amino acids: CASSESLHAQLDEQFF. The chain couples TRBV6-4 to TRBJ2-1; unclear D gene. V was trimmed by 3 bases and J by 8 bases, leaving 20 bases between them. Germline V gene sequence: CDR1 MRHNA, CDR2 SNTAGT. The CDR3 spans 16 residues.

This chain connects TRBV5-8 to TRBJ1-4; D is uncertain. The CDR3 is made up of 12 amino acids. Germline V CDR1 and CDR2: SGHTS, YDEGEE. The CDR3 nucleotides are TGTGCTAGCGCTGTAGCTAATGAAAAACTGTTTTTT. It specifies CASAVANEKLFF.

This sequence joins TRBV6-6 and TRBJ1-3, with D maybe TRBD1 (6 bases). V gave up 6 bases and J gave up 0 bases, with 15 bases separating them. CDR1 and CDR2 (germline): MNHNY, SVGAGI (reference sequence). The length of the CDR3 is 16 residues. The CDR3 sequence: CASRPPDSSSGNTIYF. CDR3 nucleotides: TGTGCCAGCAGACCCCCGGACAGTTCCTCTGGAAACACCATATATTTT.

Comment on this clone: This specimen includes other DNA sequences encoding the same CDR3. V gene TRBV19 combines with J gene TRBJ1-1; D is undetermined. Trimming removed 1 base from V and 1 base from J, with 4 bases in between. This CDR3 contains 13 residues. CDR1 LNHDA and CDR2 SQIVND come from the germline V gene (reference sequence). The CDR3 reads CASSIGPNTEAFF. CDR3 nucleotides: TGTGCCAGTAGTATAGGTCCGAACACTGAAGCTTTCTTT.

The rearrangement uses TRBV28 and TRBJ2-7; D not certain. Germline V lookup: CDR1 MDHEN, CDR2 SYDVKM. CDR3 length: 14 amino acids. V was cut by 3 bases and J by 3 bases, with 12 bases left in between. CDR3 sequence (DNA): TGTGCCAGCAGTTTTCAACAGACGTTCTACGAGCAGTACTTC. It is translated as CASSFQQTFYEQYF.

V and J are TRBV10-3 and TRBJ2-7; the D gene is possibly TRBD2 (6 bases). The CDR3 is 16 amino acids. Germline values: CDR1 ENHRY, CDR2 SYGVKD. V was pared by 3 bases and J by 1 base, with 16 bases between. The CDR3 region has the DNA TGTGCCATCAGTGATTGGGGGGAACGGGGGTCCTACGAGCAGTACTTC. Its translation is CAISDWGERGSYEQYF.

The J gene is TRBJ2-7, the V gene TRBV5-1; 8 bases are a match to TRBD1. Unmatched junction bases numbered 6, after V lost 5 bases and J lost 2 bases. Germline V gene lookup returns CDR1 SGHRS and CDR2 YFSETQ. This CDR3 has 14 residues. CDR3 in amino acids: CASRLTGQAYEQYF. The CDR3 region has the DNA TGCGCCAGCAGGCTAACGGGACAGGCCTACGAGCAGTACTTC.

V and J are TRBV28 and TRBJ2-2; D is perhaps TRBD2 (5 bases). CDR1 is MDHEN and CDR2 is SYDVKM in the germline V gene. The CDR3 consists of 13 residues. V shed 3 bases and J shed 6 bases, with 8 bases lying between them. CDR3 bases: TGTGCCAGCAGTTTGAGGGTCCCCGGGGAGCTGTTTTTT. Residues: CASSLRVPGELFF.

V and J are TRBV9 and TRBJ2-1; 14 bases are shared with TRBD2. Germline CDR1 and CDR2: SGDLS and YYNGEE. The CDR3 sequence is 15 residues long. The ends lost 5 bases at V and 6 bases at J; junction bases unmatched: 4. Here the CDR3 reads CASREGTSGSNEQFF. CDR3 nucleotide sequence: TGTGCCAGCAGAGAAGGGACTAGCGGGAGCAATGAGCAGTTCTTC.

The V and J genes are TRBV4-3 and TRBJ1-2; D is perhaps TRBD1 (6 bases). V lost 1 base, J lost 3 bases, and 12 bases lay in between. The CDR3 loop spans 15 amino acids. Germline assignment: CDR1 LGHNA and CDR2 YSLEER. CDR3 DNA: TGCGCCAGCAGCCAAGGTCAGGGGTCAGACTATGGCTACACCTTC. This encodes CASSQGQGSDYGYTF.

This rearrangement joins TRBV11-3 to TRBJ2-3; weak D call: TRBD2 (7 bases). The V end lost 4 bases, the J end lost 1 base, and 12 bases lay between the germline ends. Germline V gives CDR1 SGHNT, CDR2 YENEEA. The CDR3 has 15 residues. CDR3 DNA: TGTGCCAGCAGCTCCCGGGGGGCTGGCACAGATACGCAGTATTTT. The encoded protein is CASSSRGAGTDTQYF. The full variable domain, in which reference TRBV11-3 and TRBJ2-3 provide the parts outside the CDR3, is EAGVVQSPRYKIIEKKQPVAFWCNPISGHNTLYWYLQNLGQGPELLIRYENEEAVDDSQLPKDRFSAERLKGVDSTLKIQPAELGDSAVYLCASSSRGAGTDTQYFGPGTRLTVL.

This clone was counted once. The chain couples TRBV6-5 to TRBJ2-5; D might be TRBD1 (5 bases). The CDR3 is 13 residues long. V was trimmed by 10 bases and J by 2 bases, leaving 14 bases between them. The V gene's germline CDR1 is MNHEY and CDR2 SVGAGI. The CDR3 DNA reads TGTGCCACAGCATTGGGGCTGCAAGAGACCCAGTACTTC. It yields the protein CATALGLQETQYF.

The DNA for the CDR3 is TGTGCCTGGAGTTTTGCAACTAATGAAAAACTGTTTTTT. Its translation: CAWSFATNEKLFF. The rearrangement joins TRBV30 to TRBJ1-4; D remains ambiguous. Germline CDR1 reads GTSNPN; CDR2 reads SVGIG (reference sequence). The V and J ends lost 2 bases and 0 bases respectively, with 4 bases between them. The CDR3 extends over 13 amino acids. The full variable domain, completed using reference TRBV30 and TRBJ1-4, is SQTIHQWPATLVQPVGSPLSLECTVEGTSNPNLYWYRQAAGRGLQLLFYSVGIGQISSEVPQNLSASRPQDRQFILSSKKLLLSDSGFYLCAWSFATNEKLFFGSGTQLSVL.

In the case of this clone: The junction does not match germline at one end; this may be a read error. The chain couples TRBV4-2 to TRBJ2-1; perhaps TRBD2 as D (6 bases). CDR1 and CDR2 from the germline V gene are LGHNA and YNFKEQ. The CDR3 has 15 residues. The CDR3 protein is CASRQGSGSYNEQFF. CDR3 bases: TGTGCCAGCAGGCAAGGTAGCGGCTCCTACAATGAGCAGTTCTTC.

The CDR3 DNA follows: TGTGCCAGCAGTCGACTAGGACCTTCGGGCGGGCAGTACTTC. Amino acids: CASSRLGPSGGQYF. This rearrangement joins TRBV6-5 to TRBJ2-7, with D perhaps TRBD2 (6 bases). Trimming took off 5 bases at V and 9 bases at J, with 20 bases between the two ends. There are 14 residues in the CDR3. Germline loops: CDR1 MNHEY, CDR2 SVGAGI.

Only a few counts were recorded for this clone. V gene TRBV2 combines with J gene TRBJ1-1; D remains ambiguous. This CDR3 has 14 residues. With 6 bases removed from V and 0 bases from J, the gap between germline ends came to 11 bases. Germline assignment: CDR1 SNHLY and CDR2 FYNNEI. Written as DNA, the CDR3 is TGTGCCAGCAGGGCTGACGGCATGAACACTGAAGCTTTCTTT. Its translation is CASRADGMNTEAFF.

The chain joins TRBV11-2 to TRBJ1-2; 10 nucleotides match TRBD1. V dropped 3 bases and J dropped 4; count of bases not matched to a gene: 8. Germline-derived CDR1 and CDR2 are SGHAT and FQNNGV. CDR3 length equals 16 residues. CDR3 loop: CASSFQERTGGYGYTF. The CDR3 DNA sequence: TGTGCCAGCAGCTTTCAGGAAAGGACAGGGGGCTATGGCTACACCTTC.

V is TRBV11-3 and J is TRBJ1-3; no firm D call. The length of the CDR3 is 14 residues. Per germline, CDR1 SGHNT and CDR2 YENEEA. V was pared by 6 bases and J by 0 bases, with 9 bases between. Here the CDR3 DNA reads TGTGCCAGCAGGCAGGACCCCTCTGGAAACACCATATATTTT. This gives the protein CASRQDPSGNTIYF.